This is a list of T cell receptor beta chains from one sample in a study of blood T cells in healthy people across ages. Using its own MiXCR run on the 5' RACE reads, TCRdb lists one record per CDR3 protein. The table lists 1.2 million to 1.5 million distinct CDR3 sequences, roughly 45% of them singletons. Input material: blood. These receptors were collected from a woman younger than 30 in good health. CDR3s include the opening cysteine and the closing phenylalanine or tryptophan. The D gene is left open where the match is weak.

>TRBD2|TRBV4-1|TRBJ2-7
CASSQGASGTYEQYF
>TRBD1|TRBV5-1|TRBJ1-1
CASSPGQGQMDTEAFF
>.|TRBV15|TRBJ1-4
CATSRVGGQGNEKLFF
>.|TRBV20-1|TRBJ2-1
CSPRLVGVNEQFF
>TRBD1|TRBV5-1|TRBJ2-7
CASGPGQRYEQYF
>.|TRBV12-3/TRBV12-4|TRBJ1-2
CASSLDAGLGYTF
>TRBD2|TRBV20-1|TRBJ2-1
CSAGDGTSGSYEQFF
>.|TRBV3-1|TRBJ2-5
CASTKYRETQYF
>.|TRBV19|TRBJ1-1
CASQGSTEAFF
>TRBD2|TRBV20-1|TRBJ2-1
CSARALADNVQFF
>TRBD1|TRBV4-1|TRBJ1-2
CASSQEGGQTNYGYTF
>TRBD1|TRBV10-3|TRBJ2-5
CATKSGTGVPETQYF
>TRBD2|TRBV2|TRBJ2-5
CASDPRGSGEETQYF
>.|TRBV11-2|TRBJ2-7
CASSFPRAGKDSYEQYF
>.|TRBV12-3/TRBV12-4|TRBJ2-6
CASSFRDGGANVLTF
>TRBD2|TRBV20-1|TRBJ2-7
CSDSWGRAFNNEQYF
>TRBD2|TRBV5-1|TRBJ2-7
CASSLGDWTSGRGENYEQYF
>.|TRBV6-5|TRBJ1-3
CASSLRLPGTRNTIYF
>.|TRBV29-1|TRBJ2-7
CSAQGSAYEQYF
>.|TRBV13|TRBJ1-1
CASSDSEGPEAFF
>.|TRBV3-1|TRBJ1-1
CASSQEASNTEAFF
>TRBD2|TRBV7-2|TRBJ2-2
CASSGTSGGTGELFF
>.|TRBV12-3/TRBV12-4|TRBJ2-5
CASSYEQTQYF
>TRBD2|TRBV3-1|TRBJ2-1
CASSLRLAGGLEQFF
>.|TRBV7-2|TRBJ2-1
CASSLSRGMNEQFF
>TRBD1|TRBV4-1|TRBJ1-4
CASSQTRDRMANEKLFF
>.|TRBV7-2|TRBJ2-7
CASSVASDEQYF
>.|TRBV12-3/TRBV12-4|TRBJ2-3
CASTRGTEDTQYF
>.|TRBV19|TRBJ2-1
CASSIVPNNEQFF
>.|TRBV20-1|TRBJ2-5
CSAREWSSEETQYF
>.|TRBV10-3|TRBJ2-5
CAINSGAVETQYF
>TRBD1|TRBV28|TRBJ2-5
CAGRRGGSETQYF
>TRBD2|TRBV4-1|TRBJ2-7
CASRQLAGPYEQYF
>TRBD2|TRBV4-1|TRBJ2-4
CASSQDLGGGKNIQYF
>TRBD1|TRBV5-5|TRBJ1-4
CASSLWVDREALFF
>.|TRBV21-1|TRBJ2-5
CASGIGLAGDQETQYF
>.|TRBV6-5|TRBJ1-2
CASRKPNNYGYTF
>.|TRBV20-1|TRBJ2-5
CSAATQGTQTQYF
>TRBD2|TRBV5-1|TRBJ2-3
CTSSLAGDGSTQYF
>.|TRBV12-3/TRBV12-4|TRBJ2-1
CASKAYNERFF
>.|TRBV6-6|TRBJ1-2
CASTRLEGATYGYTF
>TRBD2|TRBV20-1|TRBJ2-1
CSASDSSGRPNEQFF
>.|TRBV30|.
CAWRLRDYNYEQYF
>.|TRBV29-1|TRBJ2-1
CSAQAYRVDNEQFF
>.|TRBV9|TRBJ2-4
CASSGDGEQYF
>.|TRBV29-1|TRBJ2-7
CSVEGGERPYEQYF
>TRBD2|TRBV6-1|TRBJ2-5
CASSVLAGVMNEQYF
>.|TRBV20-1|TRBJ2-3
CSVARAQDTQYF
>TRBD2|TRBV6-1|TRBJ2-1
CASTAGARNEQFF
>.|TRBV5-6|TRBJ2-5
CASSSPRDGETQYF
>.|TRBV6-5|TRBJ2-5
CASGGPGKETQYF
>.|TRBV5-1|.
CASSRDGTTSYNEQYF
>TRBD1|TRBV6-6|TRBJ1-2
CASRSRQGARGYTF
>.|TRBV12-3/TRBV12-4|TRBJ2-7
CASSNRDIRSYEQYF
>.|TRBV12-3/TRBV12-4|TRBJ2-1
CASRPDLFWDEQFF